This record looks at one T cell receptor beta chain sequence and its context. This clonotype was detected many times. Its antigen is still unknown. No much larger clone is present one base from it, and per-base qualities are unavailable. Trimmed from V: 2 bases; trimmed from J: 6 bases; junction bases lacking a gene match: 4. There are 14 amino acids in the CDR3, from cysteine to phenylalanine inclusive. The retained sequence is limited to the CDR3, 42 bases, with the frame set at the first base. CDR1 and CDR2, per the germline V gene (reference sequence), are GTSNPN and SVGIG. These data are taken from a study of T cells in Graves' hyperthyroidism and ophthalmopathy (dated by TCRdb to about 2019). Regarding the study in general: Peripheral blood was collected at initial diagnosis, before any treatment. Prospective prediction of ophthalmopathy was tested in an independent validation cohort consisting of some 19 hyperthyroidism patients and some 17 patients who later progressed to ophthalmopathy. Once sampling was done, hyperthyroidism patients were given methimazole at a starting dose of 30 mg daily, whereas ophthalmopathy patients were given high-dose intravenous methylprednisolone. Thyroid tissue and blood T-cell repertoires from roughly 6 Graves' hyperthyroidism patients were also compared in the study. To identify TCR V-J signatures that set the groups apart, the researchers used a discovery cohort of approximately 98 patients, made up of 40 to 45 with Graves' ophthalmopathy and 57 with stable Graves' hyperthyroidism. For training and testing, the 100 or so patients in the discovery cohort were randomly divided in a 7:3 ratio. The paper reports TCR Vbeta CDR3 sequencing of over 130 peripheral blood samples: 43 ophthalmopathy, some 80 hyperthyroidism and around 17 progressor patients. Broad study findings and their caveats: No statistical method was used to fix the sample size in advance, and group allocation was not hidden from the investigators. A 13 V-J signature model separated ophthalmopathy from stable hyperthyroidism, with 87.88% sensitivity and roughly 82% specificity in cross-validation and 80%/75% in testing. During validation, the model predicted progression to ophthalmopathy a median of approximately 6 months ahead of onset, with just under 71% sensitivity and less than 85% specificity. Most expanded thyroid clonotypes (frequency above 0.001) were also found in blood, which suggests that blood repertoires may mirror thyroid immune responses.

The TCR beta CDR3 regions were amplified from the RNA transcripts. The first round of RT-PCR for the TCR CDR3 was performed with the HTBI primer set and the Qiagen OneStep RT-PCR kit. Libraries were constructed in a second round of multiplex PCR, after which size selection and purification were carried out. Libraries were sequenced paired-end with 100 bp reads on an Illumina HiSeq2000. In the authors' own workflow: SOAPnuke was used to process the raw data, with reads discarded if the reads contained adapters or uncalled bases, had a mean Phred below 15, or lacked an exact constant-primer or identifier match. COPE v1.2.5 was used to merge the high-quality paired reads, and each unique nucleotide sequence was defined as a clonotype. MiTCR v1.1 was used to align clonotypes to the IMGT TRBV, TRBD and TRBJ reference segments. The analysis was restricted to V-J combinations with a frequency above 0.0001, which together covered over 99% of the repertoires. A TCS score was defined as the ratio between F50 (clonal expansion) and ExV (chaos), using BLOSUM62-based TCRdist between CDR3 peptides within each V-J. Welch's t-statistics and random forest reduced around 510 V-J features to about 12, which were used in a naive Bayes classifier (R e1071). The public sequencing data were trimmed at Q25 with fastp and processed into clonotypes with MiXCR by TCRdb, which kept only in-frame beta chains. Rows are combined by CDR3 protein, so each entry shows the most common genes and DNA. TCRdb, rather than the study authors, made the V and J calls. The sample yields about 360,000 distinct CDR3 sequences; approximately 20% were counted once. The top ten hold 3% to 4.5% of the sample.

Stable Graves' hyperthyroidism was defined as the absence of progression to ophthalmopathy over 18 months of follow-up. Hyperthyroidism patients were newly diagnosed, with disease duration under 2 months, and aged 18 to 65 years. Exclusion was applied to patients with uncontrolled infections, other autoimmune diseases, pregnancy or lactation. Diagnoses relied on clinical symptoms, serum thyroxine and TRAb, thyroid ultrasound and orbital computed tomography. PBMCs were isolated from 7.5 to 10 ml of fresh peripheral blood by Ficoll-Paque density gradient centrifugation. Total RNA was extracted using Trizol reagent, and RNA quality was assessed on an Agilent 2100 Bioanalyzer.

The sample comprised blood. The sequence is built from TRBV30 and TRBJ2-2; TRBD2 fits 9 bases in the junction. This clonotype originated in a woman aged 18-29 years with Graves' hyperthyroidism. The DNA reads as follows: TGTGCCTGGAGTTCAATAGCGGGGGCCGGGGAGCTGTTTTTT. It encodes CAWSSIAGAGELFF. Where the CDR3 stops, the reference TRBV30 and TRBJ2-2 genes take over; the full variable domain is SQTIHQWPATLVQPVGSPLSLECTVEGTSNPNLYWYRQAAGRGLQLLFYSVGIGQISSEVPQNLSASRPQDRQFILSSKKLLLSDSGFYLCAWSSIAGAGELFFGEGSRLTVL.